The rows below give T cell receptor beta chains drawn from one sample of a study of vaccination effects on CD4 cells after COVID-19. The repertoire was sequenced with immunoSEQ multiplex PCR; TCRdb's copy has only in-frame clones and lacks some. The table has tens of thousands of clones, around 72% seen once. Their recognized antigens are unknown. The material sequenced was CD4+ T cells from PBMCs cultured with HIV peptides, taken before COVID-19 vaccination. All receptors derive from a human donor who had a prior SARS-CoV-2 infection. CDR3s include the opening cysteine and the closing phenylalanine or tryptophan. The order of the fields is J gene, D gene, clone size, V gene, CDR3 DNA, CDR3 protein. A D gene is named only where the DNA matches it firmly. Rows may omit the clone size; those that give it use once, few, many or a size class.

>TRBJ1-6|-|once|TRBV6-2/TRBV6-3
TGTGCCAGCAGTTACTCGATCAGGTTCGGGTCACCCCTCCACTTT
CASSYSIRFGSPLHF
>TRBJ2-7|TRBD2|-|TRBV7-2
TGTGCCAGCAGGCCTCAGCGGGGCAGGGAACTCCGCGAGCAGTACTTC
CASRPQRGRELREQYF
>TRBJ2-1|-|-|TRBV6-6
TGTGCCAGCAGCCACGACGACTCCAATGAGCAGTTCTTC
CASSHDDSNEQFF
>TRBJ2-3|TRBD2|-|TRBV29-1
TGCAGCGTCGCCTTGTGGGCTAGCGGGGGCGGCACAGATACGCAGTATTTT
CSVALWASGGGTDTQYF
>TRBJ2-5|-|-|TRBV5-8
TGTGCCAGCAGCTGGATGGGCGGGGGCTCAGAGACCCAGTACTTC
CASSWMGGGSETQYF
>TRBJ1-2|-|-|TRBV5-8
TGTGCCAGCAGCTTGGAGTTTGGGATCTCTGGCTACACCTTC
CASSLEFGISGYTF
>TRBJ2-4|TRBD2|-|TRBV2
TGTGCCAGCAGTGCCGCGGCGGGAGCTCCGGTGGACTTC
CASSAAAGAPVDF
>TRBJ2-5|-|-|TRBV6-5
TGTGCCACCTCGGGGAGTTCTAGCGACCAAGAGACCCAGTACTTC
CATSGSSSDQETQYF
>TRBJ1-1|-|-|TRBV5-6
TGTGCCAGCAGCCGGTCGGGGGCACAGGGCACTGAAGCTTTCTTT
CASSRSGAQGTEAFF
>TRBJ2-7|TRBD2|-|TRBV27
TGTGCCAGCAGCCTGAGCGGGAGCTCCTACGAGCAGTACTTC
CASSLSGSSYEQYF
>TRBJ2-3|TRBD2|-|TRBV5-1
TGCGCCAGCAGCTTGGACGGGAGGGGGGTTACGCAGTATTTT
CASSLDGRGVTQYF
>TRBJ2-1|-|-|TRBV6-5
TGTGCCAGCAGCCTGGACTATGCGGTCGATGAGCAGTTCTTC
CASSLDYAVDEQFF
>TRBJ2-1|TRBD2|-|TRBV5-1
TGCGCCAGCAGCTCAAGCGGGGGGGGCTACAATGAGCAGTTCTTC
CASSSSGGGYNEQFF
>TRBJ2-2|TRBD2|-|TRBV27
TGTGCCAGCAGTCTCCGGACTAGCGCCGACGGAGGACGCACCGGGGAGCTGTTTTTT
CASSLRTSADGGRTGELFF
>TRBJ2-7|-|once|TRBV11-3
TGTGCCAGCAGCCGGACGTCAACCTACGAGCAGTACTTC
CASSRTSTYEQYF
>TRBJ1-1|-|-|TRBV13
TGTGCCAGCAGCCGTATCGGCAGGCCGAACACTGAAGCTTTCTTT
CASSRIGRPNTEAFF
>TRBJ2-1|TRBD2|-|TRBV6-2/TRBV6-3
TGTGCCAGCAGTTACACTAGCGGGAAGGGGGGCTACAATGAGCAGTTCTTC
CASSYTSGKGGYNEQFF